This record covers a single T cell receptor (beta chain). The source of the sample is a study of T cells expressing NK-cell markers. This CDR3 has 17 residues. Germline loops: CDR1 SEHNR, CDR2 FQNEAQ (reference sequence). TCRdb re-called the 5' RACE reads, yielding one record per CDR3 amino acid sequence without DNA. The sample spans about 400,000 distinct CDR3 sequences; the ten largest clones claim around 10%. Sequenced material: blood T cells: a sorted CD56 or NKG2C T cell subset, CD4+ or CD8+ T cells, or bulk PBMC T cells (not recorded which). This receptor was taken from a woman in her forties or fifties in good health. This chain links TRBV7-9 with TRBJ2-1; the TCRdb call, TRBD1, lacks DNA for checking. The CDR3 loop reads CASSLVIGILAANEQFF.